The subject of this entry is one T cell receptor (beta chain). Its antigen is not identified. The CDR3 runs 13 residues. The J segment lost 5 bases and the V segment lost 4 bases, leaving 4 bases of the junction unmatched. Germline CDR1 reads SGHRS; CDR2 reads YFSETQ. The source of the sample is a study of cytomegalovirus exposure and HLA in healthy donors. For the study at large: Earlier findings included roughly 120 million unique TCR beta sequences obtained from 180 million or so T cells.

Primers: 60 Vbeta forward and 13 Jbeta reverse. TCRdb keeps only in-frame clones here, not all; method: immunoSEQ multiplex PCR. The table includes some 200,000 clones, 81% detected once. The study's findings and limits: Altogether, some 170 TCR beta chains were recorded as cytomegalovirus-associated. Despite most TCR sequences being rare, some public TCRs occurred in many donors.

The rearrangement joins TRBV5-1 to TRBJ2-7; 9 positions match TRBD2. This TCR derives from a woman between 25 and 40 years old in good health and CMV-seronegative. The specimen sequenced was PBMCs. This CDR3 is CASSLAGWDEQYF. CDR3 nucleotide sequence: TGCGCCAGCAGCCTAGCGGGATGGGACGAGCAGTACTTC.